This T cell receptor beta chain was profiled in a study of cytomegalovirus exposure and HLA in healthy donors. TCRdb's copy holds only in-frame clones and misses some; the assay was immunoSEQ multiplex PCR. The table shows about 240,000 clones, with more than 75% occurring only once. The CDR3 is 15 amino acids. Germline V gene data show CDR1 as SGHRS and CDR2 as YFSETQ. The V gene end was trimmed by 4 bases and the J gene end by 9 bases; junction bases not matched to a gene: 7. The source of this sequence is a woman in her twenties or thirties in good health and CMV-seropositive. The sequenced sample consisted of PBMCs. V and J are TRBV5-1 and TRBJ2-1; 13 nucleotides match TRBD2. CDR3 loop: CASSPPLAGGTEQFF. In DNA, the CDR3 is TGCGCCAGCAGCCCACCACTAGCGGGAGGGACTGAGCAGTTCTTC.